These T cell receptor beta chains were read from a single sample in a study of blood T cell repertoires in COVID-19. Here immunoSEQ multiplex PCR was the method, and the copy in TCRdb shows in-frame clones only, minus some. The profile shows some 210,000 clones, roughly 80% of them singletons. Specimen: peripheral blood. The receptors originated from a human donor in a cohort sampled during active COVID-19. Each CDR3 is given with its conserved first and last residue. The D gene is left open where the match is weak.

D	V	J	CDR3
TRBD2	TRBV6-5	TRBJ2-2	CASSYPSGRAGELFF
.	TRBV19	TRBJ1-1	CASSRTWNTEAFF
.	TRBV6-1	TRBJ1-2	CASSDTHGSNGYTF
TRBD2	TRBV5-1	TRBJ2-3	CASSTGRGYTDTQYF
.	TRBV3-1/TRBV3-2	TRBJ2-2	CASSQRRAFLTGELFF
TRBD2	TRBV9	TRBJ2-7	CASSIAGTSVAYEQYF
.	TRBV7-2	TRBJ1-2	CASSLSVAAGYTF
.	TRBV7-6	TRBJ2-6	CASSPMASGANVLTF
TRBD1	TRBV5-1	TRBJ1-2	CASSWGQGADYGYTF
.	TRBV27	TRBJ2-1	CASSPTGAVYEQFF
.	TRBV14	TRBJ1-2	CASSQTGYGYTF
TRBD1	TRBV9	TRBJ1-2	CASSVGLRDRGRAGDYGYTF
TRBD1	TRBV2	TRBJ1-3	CASSRGTGGLGNTIYF
TRBD1	TRBV7-8	TRBJ1-5	CASSPKSQGRSSNQPQHF
TRBD1	TRBV5-1	TRBJ1-2	CASSFGGQNGYTF
TRBD1	TRBV6-2/TRBV6-3	TRBJ2-3	CASSRDRLTDTQYF
.	TRBV2	TRBJ2-2	CASSVSGGRTTGELFF
.	TRBV6-5	TRBJ1-6	CASKASGASPLHF
TRBD1	TRBV3-1/TRBV3-2	TRBJ1-2	CASSQNYRDSYGYTF
.	TRBV5-1	TRBJ2-3	CASSRRGQLGTDTQYF
.	TRBV2	TRBJ2-2	CASSITRNTGELFF
.	TRBV7-3	TRBJ2-3	CASSLSSGPSPTQYF
.	TRBV5-1	TRBJ1-2	CASSLEGLGYGYTF